This paragraph reports one T cell receptor (beta chain). What it recognizes is unknown. Germline values: CDR1 SGHAT, CDR2 FQNNGV. The CDR3 has 13 residues. V lost 8 bases, J lost 4 bases, and 12 bases lay in between. Sequencing was performed with immunoSEQ multiplex PCR; in TCRdb, only in-frame clones are kept and a portion is missing. The top ten hold 12% of the sample, which has tens of thousands of clones, 88% seen once. This record comes from a study of T cell responses to AZD1222 COVID-19 vaccine. Study-level findings and limits: Compared with day 0, the breadth and depth of the Spike-specific TCR repertoire rose significantly after two doses of AZD1222.

The rearrangement joins TRBV11-2 to TRBJ1-3; no firm D call. The input for sequencing was peripheral blood, taken 28 days after the second AZD1222 dose. The TCR originated in an adult who received the AZD1222 COVID-19 vaccine. This chain's CDR3 is CASYHTKGNTIYF. CDR3 nucleotide sequence: TGTGCCAGCTATCACACGAAAGGAAACACCATATATTTT.